This T cell receptor (beta chain) was sequenced during a study of PD-L1 blockade in urothelial cancer. The overall study: Of 29 patients, twenty-five were males with bladder-origin urothelial cancer. The median T cell count in blood samples was 140,000 to 150,000.

Time point meaning: peripheral blood 6 weeks after treatment start. The V gene's germline CDR1 is MNHNY and CDR2 SVGAGI (reference sequence). The CDR3 contains 15 residues. V dropped 7 bases and J dropped 4; count of bases not matched to a gene: 9. The data were produced by immunoSEQ multiplex PCR, yet TCRdb's version contains in-frame clones alone and is incomplete. The data hold approximately 47,000 clones, with 80% to 90% observed a single time. The rearrangement links TRBV6-6 to TRBJ2-7; 11 bases line up with TRBD2. Sequenced here: PBMCs, sampled around atezolizumab (anti-PD-L1) treatment. This receptor was identified in a man in his 70s with urothelial cancer. CDR3 residues: CASIQGTSGWYEQYF. CDR3 bases: TGTGCCAGCATTCAAGGGACTAGCGGCTGGTACGAGCAGTACTTC.